This is a list of T cell receptor beta chains from one sample in a study of T cells after yellow fever vaccination. MiXCR was run by TCRdb on the 5' RACE reads, yielding one entry per CDR3 protein. The sample has a few hundred thousand distinct CDR3 sequences, around 10% seen once. The sequencing used CD4+ T cells sorted from PBMCs, collected 5 days after the yellow fever booster vaccination. The receptors were sampled from a young man who received the YFV17D yellow fever vaccine. Both conserved end residues are part of each CDR3. A D gene is named only where the DNA matches it firmly. Clone size is not always given. Where it is, it says once, few, many or a class for expanded clones.

size	V	J	D	CDR3	DNA
few	TRBV5-6	TRBJ2-5	TRBD2	CASRGLATAQETQYF	TGTGCCAGCAGGGGACTAGCGACGGCCCAAGAGACCCAGTACTTC
-	TRBV7-9	TRBJ2-3	TRBD1	CAGQGHNQDTQYF	TGTGCCGGACAGGGACACAATCAAGATACGCAGTATTTT
-	TRBV7-6	TRBJ1-1	TRBD1	CASSAPGTGNTEAFF	TGTGCCAGCAGCGCCCCCGGGACAGGGAACACTGAAGCTTTCTTT
-	TRBV20-1	TRBJ2-5	-	CSAREGGNRGETQYF	TGCAGTGCTAGAGAGGGAGGAAACAGGGGAGAGACCCAGTACTTC
many	TRBV7-9	TRBJ2-5	TRBD1	CASSSFGTGARETQYF	TGTGCCAGCAGCTCGTTCGGGACAGGGGCGAGAGAGACCCAGTACTTC
few	TRBV20-1	TRBJ1-5	-	CSARDQMNQPQHF	TGCAGTGCTAGAGATCAGATGAATCAGCCCCAGCATTTT
-	TRBV6-2/TRBV6-3	TRBJ2-1	TRBD2	CASSWGTSGPSSSYNEQFF	TGTGCCAGCAGTTGGGGGACTAGCGGGCCGTCGAGCTCCTACAATGAGCAGTTCTTC
few	TRBV20-1	TRBJ2-7	TRBD2	CSASKGGGYEQYF	TGCAGTGCTAGTAAAGGCGGGGGCTACGAGCAGTACTTC
-	TRBV27	TRBJ2-3	-	CASSSGTGFRPTTTQYF	TGTGCCAGCAGTTCGGGGACGGGGTTTAGGCCCACTACGACGCAGTATTTT
few	TRBV10-2	TRBJ2-1	-	CASRVSTSSYNEQFF	TGCGCCAGCAGGGTCAGCACGAGCTCCTACAATGAGCAGTTCTTC
many	TRBV7-2	TRBJ2-1	TRBD1	CASSLGQGRSDEQFF	TGTGCCAGCAGCTTAGGACAGGGGCGGTCTGATGAGCAGTTCTTC
many	TRBV11-3	TRBJ2-2	-	CASSKYGGELFF	TGTGCCAGCAGCAAGTACGGCGGGGAGCTGTTTTTT
-	TRBV21-1	TRBJ2-7	-	CASSSRLSYEQYF	TGTGCCAGCAGCTCCCGTTTGTCCTACGAGCAGTACTTC
few	TRBV10-3	TRBJ2-7	TRBD2	CAISPGLAGTYEQYF	TGTGCCATCAGCCCCGGACTAGCGGGGACATACGAGCAGTACTTC
few	TRBV4-2	TRBJ2-1	TRBD2	CASSQEGLAGPNEQFF	TGTGCCAGCAGCCAAGAGGGCCTAGCGGGCCCCAATGAGCAGTTCTTC
few	TRBV28	TRBJ1-5	TRBD1	CASSFNPGQTKGQPQHF	TGTGCCAGCAGTTTTAATCCGGGACAGACAAAGGGTCAGCCCCAGCATTTT
many	TRBV4-2	TRBJ1-4	-	CASSQDTGRSNEKLFF	TGTGCCAGCAGCCAAGATACCGGCAGATCGAATGAAAAACTGTTTTTT
once	TRBV5-1	TRBJ2-2	TRBD1	CASSLRDRGRTGELFF	TGCGCCAGCAGCCTACGGGACAGGGGGCGAACCGGGGAGCTGTTTTTT
many	TRBV11-1	TRBJ1-1	-	CASSFERTEAFF	TGTGCCAGCAGCTTCGAGAGGACTGAAGCTTTCTTT
few	TRBV12-3/TRBV12-4	TRBJ1-6	-	CASSRRQNNSPLHF	TGTGCCAGCAGCCGAAGACAGAATAATTCACCCCTCCACTTT
few	TRBV7-3	TRBJ2-3	-	CASSLRPGANTDTQYF	TGTGCCAGCAGCTTAAGGCCCGGGGCCAACACAGATACGCAGTATTTT
-	TRBV25-1	TRBJ1-2	-	CASSDAGYTF	TGTGCCAGCAGTGATGCTGGCTACACCTTC
few	TRBV9	TRBJ2-2	-	CASSERKNTGELFF	TGTGCCAGCAGCGAGCGGAAGAACACCGGGGAGCTGTTTTTT
-	TRBV12-3/TRBV12-4	TRBJ2-3	-	CASCSGGPTDTQYF	TGTGCCAGCTGTTCTGGGGGACCTACAGATACGCAGTATTTT
-	TRBV4-2	TRBJ2-3	-	CASSQVRAGGEYTDTQYF	TGTGCCAGCAGCCAAGTCCGCGCCGGTGGGGAGTACACAGATACGCAGTATTTT
few	TRBV7-2	TRBJ1-5	-	CASSYQGFRQPQHF	TGTGCCAGCAGTTATCAGGGGTTTCGGCAGCCCCAGCATTTT
few	TRBV4-3	TRBJ1-2	TRBD1	CASSQDSTGVPRGYTF	TGCGCCAGCAGCCAGGACTCGACAGGGGTGCCTCGGGGCTACACCTTC
few	TRBV5-1	TRBJ2-5	-	CASSFGSGHQETQYF	TGCGCCAGCAGCTTCGGATCAGGGCACCAAGAGACCCAGTACTTC
few	TRBV29-1	TRBJ2-6	-	CSVGTVGANVLTF	TGCAGCGTCGGGACGGTTGGGGCCAACGTCCTGACTTTC
few	TRBV10-3	TRBJ2-3	TRBD2	CAISDFTSGTSTDTQYF	TGTGCCATCAGTGACTTTACTAGCGGGACTAGCACAGATACGCAGTATTTT
few	TRBV30	TRBJ2-5	-	CAWSVRETQYF	TGTGCCTGGAGTGTACGTGAGACCCAGTACTTC
few	TRBV5-1	TRBJ1-4	-	CASSLGTLATNEKLFF	TGCGCCAGCAGCTTAGGGACGCTTGCAACTAATGAAAAACTGTTTTTT
many	TRBV4-1	TRBJ2-1	TRBD2	CASSQDHETSQRNEQFF	TGCGCCAGCAGCCAAGATCACGAGACTAGCCAGCGTAATGAGCAGTTCTTC
-	TRBV19	TRBJ1-1	TRBD1	CATATGGNTEAFF	TGTGCCACTGCGACAGGGGGGAACACTGAAGCTTTCTTT
-	TRBV12-3/TRBV12-4	TRBJ1-1	-	CASSPQGRSTEAFF	TGTGCCAGCAGTCCTCAGGGAAGGTCGACTGAAGCTTTCTTT
few	TRBV4-3	TRBJ2-1	TRBD1	CASSQDGEQGWDEQFF	TGCGCCAGCAGCCAAGATGGCGAACAGGGGTGGGATGAGCAGTTCTTC
-	TRBV4-3	TRBJ1-1	-	CASSQGVGSSMNTEAFF	TGCGCCAGCAGCCAAGGGGTGGGCAGTTCCATGAACACTGAAGCTTTCTTT
many	TRBV7-3	TRBJ2-5	-	CASSLNPGETQYF	TGTGCCAGCAGCTTAAACCCGGGGGAGACCCAGTACTTC
-	TRBV5-1	TRBJ1-1	-	CASSLVSFMNTEAFF	TGCGCCAGCAGCTTAGTAAGTTTCATGAACACTGAAGCTTTCTTT
-	TRBV7-2	TRBJ1-2	-	CASSLGQVDGYTF	TGTGCCAGCAGCTTAGGACAGGTTGATGGCTACACCTTC
-	TRBV9	TRBJ2-3	-	CASSPPSDTQYF	TGTGCCAGCAGCCCCCCATCTGATACGCAGTATTTT
many	TRBV27	TRBJ2-3	TRBD2	CASSFPFSGGTDTQYF	TGTGCCAGCAGTTTCCCTTTCAGCGGGGGCACAGATACGCAGTATTTT